This T cell receptor (beta chain) was sequenced during a study of cytomegalovirus exposure and HLA in healthy donors. Amplification used 60 Vbeta primers and 13 Jbeta primers. Assay: immunoSEQ multiplex PCR; the TCRdb copy retains only in-frame clones and omits some. The profile shows 180,000 or so clones, around 80% of them singletons. The germline CDR1 and CDR2 sequences are SGHNT and YYREEE (reference sequence). Losses at the gene ends were 0 bases for V and 11 bases for J; bases not matched to a gene: 15. The CDR3 spans 16 residues. The source of this sequence is a woman in her 30s in good health and CMV-seronegative. V gene TRBV5-4 combines with J gene TRBJ2-5, with TRBD1 matching 8 bases. Specimen: PBMCs. The CDR3 here is CASSLAGGAPLGEQYF. The CDR3 DNA is TGTGCCAGCAGCTTGGCAGGGGGCGCCCCACTGGGGGAGCAGTACTTC.